This record looks at one TCR beta chain sequence and its context. These data belong to a study of human T cells and chemical hapten exposure. Study background: Minor volume differences among pooled libraries chiefly drove per-sample TCR yield variation.

Extraction of total RNA was performed on unfractionated whole blood. Germline lookup yields CDR1 SGHVS and CDR2 FNYEAQ. V shed 3 bases, J shed 8 bases, and the junction held 6 bases outside the gene matches. This CDR3 region has 15 residues. Individual cDNA molecules had unique molecular identifiers attached to them by the library. One entry per CDR3 protein, called by TCRdb with MiXCR from the 5' RACE reads. The sample records 110,000 or so distinct CDR3 sequences, approximately 20% being singletons. The chain carries TRBV7-6 and TRBJ1-4; 10 bases are shared with TRBD1. The clonotype comes from a human donor in good health. In nucleotides, the CDR3 is TGTGCCAGCAGCTTTACCGGGACAGGGGAGGAAAAACTGTTTTTT. This translates into CASSFTGTGEEKLFF.